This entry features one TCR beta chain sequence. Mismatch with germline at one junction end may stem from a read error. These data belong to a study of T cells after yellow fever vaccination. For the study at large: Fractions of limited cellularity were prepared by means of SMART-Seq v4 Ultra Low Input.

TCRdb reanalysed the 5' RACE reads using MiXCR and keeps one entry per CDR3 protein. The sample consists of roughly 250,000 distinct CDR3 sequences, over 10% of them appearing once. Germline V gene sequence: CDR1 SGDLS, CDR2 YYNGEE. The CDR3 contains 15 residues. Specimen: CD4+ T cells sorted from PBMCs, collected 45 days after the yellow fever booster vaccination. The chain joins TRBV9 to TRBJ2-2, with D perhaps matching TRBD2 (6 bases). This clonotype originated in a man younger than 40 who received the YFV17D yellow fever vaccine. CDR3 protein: CASSPRLDSTWELFF. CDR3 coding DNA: TGTGCCAGCAGCCCCCGACTAGACTCCACCTGGGAGCTGTTTTTT.